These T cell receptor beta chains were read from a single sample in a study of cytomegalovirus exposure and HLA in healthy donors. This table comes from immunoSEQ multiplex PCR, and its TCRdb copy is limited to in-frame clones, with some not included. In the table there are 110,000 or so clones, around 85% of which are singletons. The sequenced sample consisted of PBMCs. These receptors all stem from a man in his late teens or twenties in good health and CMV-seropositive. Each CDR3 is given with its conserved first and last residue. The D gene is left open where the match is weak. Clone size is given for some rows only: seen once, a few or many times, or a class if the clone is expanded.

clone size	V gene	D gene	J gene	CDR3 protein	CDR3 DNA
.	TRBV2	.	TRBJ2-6	CASSENQVLSSGANVLTF	TGTGCCAGCAGTGAAAATCAAGTTTTGAGCTCTGGGGCCAACGTCCTGACTTTC
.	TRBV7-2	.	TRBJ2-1	CASSPGQNYNEQFF	TGTGCCAGCAGCCCAGGACAGAACTACAATGAGCAGTTCTTC
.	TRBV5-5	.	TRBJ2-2	CASSWGSNTGELFF	TGTGCCAGCAGCTGGGGCTCGAACACCGGGGAGCTGTTTTTT
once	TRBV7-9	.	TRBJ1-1	CASSLARSAINTEAFF	TGTGCCAGCAGCTTAGCGCGGTCAGCTATCAACACTGAAGCTTTCTTT
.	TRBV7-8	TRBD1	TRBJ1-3	CASSSGTGGVSSGNTIYF	TGTGCCAGCAGCTCAGGGACAGGGGGAGTGAGCTCTGGAAACACCATATATTTT
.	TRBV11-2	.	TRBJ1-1	CASSLGRAGEAFF	TGTGCCAGCAGCTTAGGAAGAGCAGGTGAAGCTTTCTTT
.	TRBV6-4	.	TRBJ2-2	CASGSRDTGELFF	TGTGCCAGCGGTTCCAGGGACACCGGGGAGCTGTTTTTT
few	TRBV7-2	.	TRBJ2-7	CASSLERVSYEQYF	TGTGCCAGCAGCTTAGAACGAGTCTCCTACGAGCAGTACTTC
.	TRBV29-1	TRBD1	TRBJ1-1	CSVGNDRGRTEAFF	TGCAGCGTTGGGAATGACAGGGGTCGCACTGAAGCTTTCTTT
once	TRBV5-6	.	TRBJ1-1	CASSFQGPMNAFF	TGTGCCAGCAGCTTTCAGGGCCCGATGAATGCTTTCTTT
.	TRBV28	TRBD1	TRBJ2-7	CASSLLGGQGAAYEQYF	TGTGCCAGCAGTTTGTTAGGGGGACAGGGGGCGGCCTACGAGCAGTACTTC
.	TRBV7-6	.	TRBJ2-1	CASSLSGSGIEQFF	TGTGCCAGCAGCTTAAGCGGGTCAGGCATAGAGCAGTTCTTC
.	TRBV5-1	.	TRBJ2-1	CASSLSGEQFF	TGCGCCAGCAGCTTGTCGGGTGAGCAGTTCTTC
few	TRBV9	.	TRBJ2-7	CASSVAGAAYEQYF	TGTGCCAGCAGCGTAGCAGGGGCCGCCTACGAGCAGTACTTC
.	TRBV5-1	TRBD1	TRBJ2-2	CASSLGQGGTGELFF	TGCGCCAGCAGCCTGGGACAGGGAGGCACCGGGGAGCTGTTTTTT
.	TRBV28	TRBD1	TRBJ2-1	CASSVTGAYNEQFF	TGTGCCAGCAGTGTAACAGGGGCCTACAATGAGCAGTTCTTC
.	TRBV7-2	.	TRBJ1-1	CASSVRGGGNTEAFF	TGTGCCAGCAGCGTCCGTGGGGGAGGCAACACTGAAGCTTTCTTT
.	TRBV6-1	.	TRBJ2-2	CASSIGGNTGELFF	TGTGCCAGCTCAATCGGGGGTAACACCGGGGAGCTGTTTTTT
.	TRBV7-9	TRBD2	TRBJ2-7	CASGGESYEQYF	TGTGCCAGCGGGGGGGAATCCTACGAGCAGTACTTC
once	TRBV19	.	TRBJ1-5	CASSTGFQPQHF	TGTGCCAGTAGTACAGGGTTTCAGCCCCAGCATTTT
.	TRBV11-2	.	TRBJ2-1	CASSLDRGNEQFF	TGTGCCAGCAGCTTAGATAGGGGTAATGAGCAGTTCTTC
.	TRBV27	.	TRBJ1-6	CASSLAINSPLHF	TGTGCCAGCAGTTTAGCGATAAATTCACCCCTCCACTTT
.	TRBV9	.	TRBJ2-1	CASSAADSYNEQFF	TGTGCCAGCAGCGCCGCGGACAGCTACAATGAGCAGTTCTTC
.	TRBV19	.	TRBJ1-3	CASSTPGQLFSGNTIYF	TGTGCCAGTTCTACACCAGGACAGTTGTTCTCTGGAAACACCATATATTTT
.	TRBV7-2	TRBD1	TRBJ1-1	CASSPSVPGQGSTEAFF	TGTGCCAGCAGCCCCAGCGTACCGGGACAGGGTTCCACTGAAGCTTTCTTT
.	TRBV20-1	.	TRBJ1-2	CSATGGSGYTF	TGCAGTGCTACGGGAGGCAGTGGCTACACCTTC
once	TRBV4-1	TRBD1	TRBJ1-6	CASSRMTGTNSPLHF	TGCGCCAGCAGCCGAATGACAGGGACCAATTCACCCCTCCACTTT
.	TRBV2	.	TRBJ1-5	CASSVNLVEGMRLNQPQHF	TGTGCCAGCAGTGTAAATCTAGTGGAGGGGATGCGACTAAATCAGCCCCAGCATTTT
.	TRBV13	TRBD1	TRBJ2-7	CASSVGTVNEQYF	TGTGCCAGCAGCGTCGGGACAGTCAACGAGCAGTACTTC
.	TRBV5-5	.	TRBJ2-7	CASSWGGGGDEQYF	TGTGCCAGCAGCTGGGGCGGGGGCGGCGACGAGCAGTACTTC
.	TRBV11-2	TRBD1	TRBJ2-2	CASSSKTGGTGELFF	TGTGCCAGCAGCTCTAAAACAGGGGGCACCGGGGAGCTGTTTTTT
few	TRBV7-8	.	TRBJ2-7	CASSLSQGHEQYF	TGTGCCAGCAGCTTATCCCAGGGCCACGAGCAGTACTTC
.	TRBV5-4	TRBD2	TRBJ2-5	CASSHPTGTSGPQETQYF	TGTGCCAGCAGCCACCCAACCGGGACTAGCGGGCCCCAAGAGACCCAGTACTTC
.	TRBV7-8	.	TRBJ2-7	CASSPYGQPKPYEQYF	TGTGCCAGCAGCCCGTATGGACAGCCGAAGCCCTACGAGCAGTACTTC
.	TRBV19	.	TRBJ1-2	CASSPQGLYGYTF	TGTGCCAGTAGCCCCCAGGGGCTCTATGGCTACACCTTC
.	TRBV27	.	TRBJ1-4	CASSLTWLTADNEKLFF	TGTGCCAGCAGCCTCACGTGGTTGACAGCAGATAATGAAAAACTGTTTTTT
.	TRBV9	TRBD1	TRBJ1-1	CASSVTGGTEAFF	TGTGCCAGCAGCGTCACAGGGGGCACTGAAGCTTTCTTT
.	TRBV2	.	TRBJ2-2	CASRVGTGELFF	TGTGCCAGTCGGGTCGGAACCGGGGAGCTGTTTTTT
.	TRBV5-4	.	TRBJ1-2	CASSLSGDYGYTF	TGTGCCAGCAGCTTGTCAGGGGACTATGGCTACACCTTC
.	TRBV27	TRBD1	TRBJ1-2	CASSLVSAGGPYGYTF	TGTGCCAGCAGTTTGGTTTCGGCAGGGGGCCCCTATGGCTACACCTTC
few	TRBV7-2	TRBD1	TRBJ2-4	CASSLEWTGSIQYF	TGTGCCAGCAGCTTAGAGTGGACAGGGAGCATTCAGTACTTC
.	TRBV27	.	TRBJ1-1	CASSLFSRGATEAFF	TGTGCCAGCAGTTTATTCTCCCGGGGGGCTACTGAAGCTTTCTTT
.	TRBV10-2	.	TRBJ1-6	CASSVTGEGSPLHF	TGCGCCAGCAGTGTAACCGGTGAGGGATCACCCCTCCACTTT
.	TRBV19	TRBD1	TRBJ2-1	CASRGRGQGFHEQFF	TGTGCCAGTAGGGGGAGGGGACAGGGATTCCATGAGCAGTTCTTC
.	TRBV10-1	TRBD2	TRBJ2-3	CASSLLAGGTDTQYF	TGCGCCAGCAGTTTACTAGCGGGGGGCACAGATACGCAGTATTTT
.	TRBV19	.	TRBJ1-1	CASRSRQNTEAFF	TGTGCCAGCCGCTCCCGACAGAACACTGAAGCTTTCTTT
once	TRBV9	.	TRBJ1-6	CASSPTPGNSPLHF	TGTGCCAGCAGCCCCACCCCCGGGAATTCACCCCTCCACTTT
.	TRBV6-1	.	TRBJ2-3	CASSEQGVSDTQYF	TGTGCCAGCAGTGAACAAGGGGTGTCAGATACGCAGTATTTT
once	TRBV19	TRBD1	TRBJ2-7	CASSIGTANEQYF	TGTGCCAGTAGTATCGGGACAGCGAACGAGCAGTACTTC